A selection of T cell receptor beta chains follows, all from one sample in a study of blood T cell repertoires in COVID-19. The repertoire was sequenced with immunoSEQ multiplex PCR; TCRdb's copy has only in-frame clones and lacks some. The sample lists 140,000 or so clones, 87% occurring once. Material for sequencing was peripheral blood. The receptors derive from a woman in her fifties or sixties with acute or convalescent COVID-19. Both conserved end residues are part of each CDR3. A D gene is named only where the DNA matches it firmly. Some rows mark clone size as missing; the rest say once, few, many or name a class of expanded clone.

D	V	J	size	CDR3	DNA
TRBD1	TRBV28	TRBJ1-2	NA	CASRGQKNNYGYTF	TGTGCCAGCAGGGGACAGAAAAATAACTATGGCTACACCTTC
NA	TRBV7-9	TRBJ2-3	NA	CASSLVADTQYF	TGTGCCAGCAGCTTAGTCGCAGATACGCAGTATTTT
TRBD1	TRBV20-1	TRBJ1-2	NA	CSAIRDRGYTF	TGCAGTGCTATTCGGGACAGGGGCTACACCTTC
TRBD2	TRBV20-1	TRBJ2-7	NA	CSASLMVAGAYEQYF	TGCAGTGCTAGTCTAATGGTAGCGGGAGCTTACGAGCAGTACTTC
TRBD1	TRBV2	TRBJ1-5	NA	CASSVGVGGRSNQPQHF	TGTGCCAGCAGTGTAGGAGTAGGGGGCAGGAGCAATCAGCCCCAGCATTTT
NA	TRBV5-5	TRBJ1-5	once	CASSSGYPGGQPQHF	TGTGCCAGCAGCTCCGGGTATCCGGGAGGTCAGCCCCAGCATTTT
TRBD1	TRBV5-1	TRBJ1-1	NA	CASSSRGQGKTQAFF	TGCGCCAGCAGCTCAAGGGGGCAGGGGAAGACACAAGCTTTCTTT
TRBD1	TRBV7-3	TRBJ2-5	NA	CASSLKGGDQETQYF	TGTGCCAGCAGCTTAAAAGGGGGCGATCAAGAGACCCAGTACTTC
TRBD2	TRBV12-5	TRBJ2-7	NA	CASGLAGTSGEQYF	TGTGCTAGTGGTTTGGCCGGGACTAGCGGCGAGCAGTACTTC
TRBD2	TRBV7-8	TRBJ2-3	NA	CASSLVTGGPTDTQYF	TGTGCCAGCAGCTTAGTGACGGGGGGGCCGACAGATACGCAGTATTTT
TRBD2	TRBV6-2/TRBV6-3	TRBJ2-7	NA	CASSYSGTSGSLSYEQYF	TGTGCCAGCAGTTACTCCGGGACTAGCGGGAGTCTTTCATACGAGCAGTACTTC
NA	TRBV28	TRBJ1-5	NA	CASSTTQGMGQPQHF	TGTGCCAGCAGCACCACTCAGGGGATGGGGCAGCCCCAGCATTTT
TRBD1	TRBV30	TRBJ1-2	NA	CAWSVSGQGGGYTF	TGTGCCTGGAGTGTAAGTGGACAGGGTGGTGGCTACACCTTC
NA	TRBV29-1	TRBJ1-2	NA	CSVGEGGYGYTF	TGCAGCGTTGGGGAGGGAGGGTATGGCTACACCTTC
TRBD1	TRBV5-1	TRBJ2-2	NA	CASSSPGTGRSGELFF	TGCGCCAGCAGCAGCCCCGGGACAGGGCGTTCCGGGGAGCTGTTTTTT
NA	TRBV7-2	TRBJ1-5	NA	CASSFLPGGGTRYQPQHF	TGTGCCAGCAGTTTTCTCCCCGGGGGGGGGACTAGGTATCAGCCCCAGCATTTT
NA	TRBV3-1/TRBV3-2	TRBJ2-7	NA	CASSPGHTSYEQYF	TGTGCCAGCAGCCCGGGACACACCTCCTACGAGCAGTACTTC
TRBD2	TRBV24-1	TRBJ2-3	NA	CATSDSDPSGGALDTQYF	TGTGCCACCAGTGATTCCGACCCTAGCGGGGGGGCATTAGATACGCAGTATTTT
NA	TRBV24-1	TRBJ2-7	NA	CATNPRPGRTENSYEQYF	TGTGCCACCAATCCCCGTCCTGGGCGGACAGAGAACTCCTACGAGCAGTACTTC
NA	TRBV19	TRBJ1-1	NA	CASGPGQIMNTEAFF	TGTGCCAGTGGCCCCGGACAGATCATGAACACTGAAGCTTTCTTT
TRBD1	TRBV7-9	TRBJ1-5	NA	CASSVTGGIQPQHF	TGTGCCAGCAGCGTAACAGGGGGAATTCAGCCCCAGCATTTT
NA	TRBV5-4	TRBJ1-5	once	CASSSDSNQPQHF	TGTGCCAGCAGCTCTGACAGTAATCAGCCCCAGCATTTT
NA	TRBV7-2	TRBJ2-1	NA	CASSFGGQSYNEQFF	TGTGCCAGCAGCTTTGGGGGCCAGTCCTACAATGAGCAGTTCTTC
TRBD2	TRBV7-9	TRBJ2-3	NA	CASRPRTSARRSLTDTQYF	TGTGCCAGCAGGCCAAGGACTAGCGCCCGAAGATCACTCACAGATACGCAGTATTTT
TRBD1	TRBV9	TRBJ2-7	NA	CASSVDRDRAYEQYF	TGTGCCAGCAGCGTAGATCGAGACAGGGCCTACGAGCAGTACTTC
TRBD1	TRBV5-1	TRBJ2-7	NA	CASSLASDRARSYEQYF	TGCGCCAGCAGCTTGGCGTCTGACAGGGCTCGCTCCTACGAGCAGTACTTC
NA	TRBV24-1	TRBJ2-2	once	CATSDPGGQNTGELFF	TGTGCCACCAGTGATCCTGGGGGACAGAACACCGGGGAGCTGTTTTTT
TRBD2	TRBV25-1	TRBJ2-2	NA	CASRSSGRAGELFF	TGTGCCAGCAGATCTAGCGGGAGGGCCGGGGAGCTGTTTTTT
NA	TRBV7-3	TRBJ2-7	NA	CASSLGGPPLDEQYF	TGTGCCAGCAGCTTAGGAGGTCCTCCACTGGACGAGCAGTACTTC
TRBD1	TRBV3-1/TRBV3-2	TRBJ1-2	NA	CASSQEFQGTENYGYTF	TGTGCCAGCAGCCAAGAATTTCAGGGGACAGAAAACTATGGCTACACCTTC
TRBD2	TRBV10-1	TRBJ2-7	once	CASSETRGSGVYEQYF	TGCGCCAGCAGTGAGACACGTGGGAGCGGGGTCTACGAGCAGTACTTC
NA	TRBV19	TRBJ2-5	NA	CASSSDISQETQYF	TGTGCCAGTAGTAGCGACATATCCCAAGAGACCCAGTACTTC
NA	TRBV5-1	TRBJ2-7	NA	CASSTGQHYEQYF	TGCGCCAGCAGCACCGGACAACACTACGAGCAGTACTTC
NA	TRBV5-1	TRBJ1-3	few	CASSLYTGGNTIYF	TGCGCCAGCAGCTTGTACACAGGGGGAAACACCATATATTTT
NA	TRBV3-1/TRBV3-2	TRBJ1-1	NA	CASSHNSYTEAFF	TGTGCCAGCAGCCATAACAGCTACACTGAAGCTTTCTTT
NA	TRBV5-1	TRBJ1-5	NA	CASSLDPGQPQHF	TGCGCCAGCAGCTTGGACCCGGGGCAGCCCCAGCATTTT
TRBD1	TRBV19	TRBJ2-6	NA	CASTGTGQVSGANVLTF	TGTGCCAGTACTGGGACAGGGCAGGTTTCTGGGGCCAACGTCCTGACTTTC
TRBD1	TRBV27	TRBJ1-2	NA	CASSSDRDRVPYGYTF	TGTGCCAGCAGTTCAGACCGGGACAGGGTTCCCTATGGCTACACCTTC
NA	TRBV9	TRBJ2-3	NA	CASSAPPGGSTDTQYF	TGTGCCAGCAGCGCCCCCCCCGGGGGTAGCACAGATACGCAGTATTTT
NA	TRBV7-6	TRBJ2-2	NA	CASSPGLTGAGELFF	TGTGCCAGCAGCCCAGGACTAACGGGCGCCGGGGAGCTGTTTTTT
NA	TRBV7-3	TRBJ2-3	NA	CASTLGGGTDTQYF	TGTGCCAGCACCTTAGGGGGGGGCACAGATACGCAGTATTTT
NA	TRBV5-1	TRBJ2-7	few	CASSLPRHPGLTTYEQYF	TGCGCCAGCAGCTTGCCGCGACATCCGGGACTGACGACCTACGAGCAGTACTTC